Presented here are 4 T cell receptor beta chains from one specimen sequenced in a study of T cell responses to AZD1222 COVID-19 vaccine (dated by TCRdb to the early 2020s). To prepare the library, the immunoSEQ multiplex PCR assay was applied. TCRdb stores this immuneACCESS table with in-frame sequences only. Part of the clones is absent; in the studies checked, under half of the shortfall reflects unresolved V genes, and no reason is known for the rest. In all, the sample holds 100,000 to 130,000 clones, and about nine tenths of those were seen once. The leading ten clones occupy over 3.5% of the sample. The time point label of this sample denotes: baseline before first vaccination. The source was peripheral blood, collected on day 0 of AZD1222 vaccination. The receptors shown here come from an adult in good health.

This chain's CDR3 is CASSLTSDYPRYNEQFF. The CDR3 coding sequence is TGTGCCAGCAGCTTAACATCGGACTATCCTCGGTACAATGAGCAGTTCTTC. The chain is built from TRBV7-3 and TRBJ2-1; D perhaps matches TRBD2 (6 bases). Between the trimmed V and J ends, which lost 0 bases and 4 bases, there was a span of 16 bases. The CDR3 loop spans 17 amino acids. Looked up from germline, CDR1 is SGHTA and CDR2 is FQGTGA.

This rearrangement joins TRBV19 to TRBJ1-2; D remains ambiguous. CDR1 is LNHDA and CDR2 is SQIVND in the germline V gene (reference sequence). This CDR3 comprises 13 residues. The V gene lost 5 bases and the J gene lost 4 bases, with 11 bases spanning the gap. CDR3 loop: CASSHKSLYGYTF. CDR3 DNA sequence: TGTGCCAGTAGTCACAAGAGCCTCTATGGCTACACCTTC.

The chain combines TRBV5-6 with TRBJ1-5; 9 bases align to TRBD1. V lost 4 bases, J lost 3 bases, and 11 bases stayed unmatched. This CDR3 contains 17 residues. CDR1 SGHDT and CDR2 YYEEEE come from the germline V gene. DNA of the CDR3: TGTGCCAGCAGCCTTGGGACAGGGCTGAGGGACAATCAGCCCCAGCATTTT. This encodes CASSLGTGLRDNQPQHF.

V usage is TRBV7-2 and J usage is TRBJ1-1; the D is unclear. CDR1 and CDR2 (germline): SGHTA, FQGNSA. V was cut by 2 bases and J by 0 bases, with 13 bases left in between. This CDR3 has 16 residues. CDR3 nucleotide sequence: TGTGCCAGCAGCTTATTGGAGGGAAGTATGAACACTGAAGCTTTCTTT. This translates into CASSLLEGSMNTEAFF. The full variable domain, its missing parts supplied by reference TRBV7-2 and TRBJ1-1, is GAGVSQSPSNKVTEKGKDVELRCDPISGHTALYWYRQSLGQGLEFLIYFQGNSAPDKSGLPSDRFSAERTGGSVSTLTIQRTQQEDSAVYLCASSLLEGSMNTEAFFGQGTRLTVV.